The clone carrying this T cell receptor (beta chain) appeared a few times. The antigen is unknown. Using immunoSEQ multiplex PCR, the repertoire was profiled, and TCRdb retains in-frame clones only, with some absent. The data show approximately 93,000 clones, 93% seen once. Unstimulated Tregs (CD4+CD25+CD127-) and CD4+CD25- non-Tregs were sorted from PBMCs. This specimen belongs to a study of Tregs in tolerant kidney transplant recipients. General observations from the study: The most relevant donor-specific Treg TCRbeta repertoire apparently came from expansion with activated donor B cells.

The CDR3 length is 20 residues. Germline V gene data show CDR1 as MRHNA and CDR2 as SNTAGT. V gave up 1 base and J gave up 0 bases; unmatched junction bases: 16. The specimen was CD4+ T cells from blood, collected before the transplant. The TCR sequence derives from a human donor who received a combined kidney and bone marrow transplant. This sequence joins TRBV6-4 and TRBJ2-3, with TRBD2 identical over 7 bases. The CDR3 region has the DNA TGTGCCAGCAGTGACTTTGCGGGAGAGCCTACAAGATCTAGCACAGATACGCAGTATTTT. Residues: CASSDFAGEPTRSSTDTQYF.